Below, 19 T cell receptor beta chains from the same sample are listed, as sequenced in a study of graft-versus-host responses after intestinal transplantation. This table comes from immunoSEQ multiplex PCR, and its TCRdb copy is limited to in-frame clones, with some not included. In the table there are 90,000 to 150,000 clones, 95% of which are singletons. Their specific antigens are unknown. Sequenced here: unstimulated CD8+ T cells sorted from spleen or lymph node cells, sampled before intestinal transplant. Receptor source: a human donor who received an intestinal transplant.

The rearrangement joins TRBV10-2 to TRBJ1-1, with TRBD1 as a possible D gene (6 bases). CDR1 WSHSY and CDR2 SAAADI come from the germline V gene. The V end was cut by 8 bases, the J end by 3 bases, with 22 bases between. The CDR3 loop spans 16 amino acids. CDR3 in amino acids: CASQVGGVPDDTEAFF. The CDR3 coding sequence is TGCGCCAGCCAGGTAGGGGGAGTACCGGACGACACTGAAGCTTTCTTT.

For the CDR3, the DNA is TGTGCCAGCAGCTCCCGACCTGACGGGAGGAACGACGAGCAGTACTTC. This gives the protein CASSSRPDGRNDEQYF. The J gene is TRBJ2-5, the V gene TRBV9, with TRBD2 matching over 7 bases. The assigned J gene may be wrong: the sequence end matches TRBJ2-7 better. From germline, CDR1 is SGDLS and CDR2 YYNGEE. This CDR3 is built from 16 residues.

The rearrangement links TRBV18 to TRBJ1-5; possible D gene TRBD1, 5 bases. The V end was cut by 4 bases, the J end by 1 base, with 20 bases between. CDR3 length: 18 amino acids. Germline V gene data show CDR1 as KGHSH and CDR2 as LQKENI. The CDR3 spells CASSLSRRPGPSNQPQHF. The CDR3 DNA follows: TGTGCCAGCTCACTGTCGAGAAGACCAGGGCCGAGCAATCAGCCCCAGCATTTT.

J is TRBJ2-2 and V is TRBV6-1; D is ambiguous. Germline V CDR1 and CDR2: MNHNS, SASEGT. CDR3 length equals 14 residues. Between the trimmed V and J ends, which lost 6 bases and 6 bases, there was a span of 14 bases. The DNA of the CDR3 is TGTGCCAGCAGACCAACTCAGTTGCCCGGGGAGCTGTTTTTT. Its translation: CASRPTQLPGELFF.

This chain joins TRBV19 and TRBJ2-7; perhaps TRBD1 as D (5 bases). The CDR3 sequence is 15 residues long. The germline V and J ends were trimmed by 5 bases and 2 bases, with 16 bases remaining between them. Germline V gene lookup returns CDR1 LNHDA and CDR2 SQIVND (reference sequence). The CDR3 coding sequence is TGTGCCAGTAGTCTCCTCCCGACAGACCCCTACGAGCAGTACTTC. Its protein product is CASSLLPTDPYEQYF.

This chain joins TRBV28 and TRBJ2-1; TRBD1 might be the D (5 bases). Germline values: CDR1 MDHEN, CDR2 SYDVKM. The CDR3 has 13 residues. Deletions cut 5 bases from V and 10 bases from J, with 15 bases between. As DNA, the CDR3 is TGTGCCAGCAGTCTACGACAGCCAGGGGAGCAGTTCTTC. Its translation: CASSLRQPGEQFF.

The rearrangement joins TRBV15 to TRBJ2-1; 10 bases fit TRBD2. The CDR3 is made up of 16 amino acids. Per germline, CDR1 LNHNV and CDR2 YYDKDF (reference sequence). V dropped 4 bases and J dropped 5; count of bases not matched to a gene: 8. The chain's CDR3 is CATSKRGSGRDNEQFF. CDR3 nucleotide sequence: TGTGCCACCAGCAAGAGAGGGAGCGGGAGGGACAATGAGCAGTTCTTC.

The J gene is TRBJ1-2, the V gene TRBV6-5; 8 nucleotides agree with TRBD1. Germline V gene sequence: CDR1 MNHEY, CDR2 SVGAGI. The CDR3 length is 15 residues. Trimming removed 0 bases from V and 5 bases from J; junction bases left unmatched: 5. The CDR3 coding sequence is TGTGCCAGCAGTTACTCCCAGGGGACAGGATATGGCTACACCTTC. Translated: CASSYSQGTGYGYTF.

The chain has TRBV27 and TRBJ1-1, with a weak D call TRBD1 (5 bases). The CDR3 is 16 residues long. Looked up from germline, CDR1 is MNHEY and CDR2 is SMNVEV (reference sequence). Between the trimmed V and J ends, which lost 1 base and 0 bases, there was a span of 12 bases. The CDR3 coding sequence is TGTGCCAGCAGTTTATGGTCAGGGAAAATGAACACTGAAGCTTTCTTT. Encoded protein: CASSLWSGKMNTEAFF.

For the CDR3, the DNA is TGTGCCAGCAGCGCCTCATACAATGAGCAGTTCTTC. Translation gives CASSASYNEQFF. The chain links TRBV7-9 to TRBJ2-1; the D is unclear. From germline, CDR1 is SEHNR and CDR2 FQNEAQ (reference sequence). The germline V and J ends were trimmed by 5 bases and 4 bases, with 6 bases remaining between them. This CDR3 spans 12 amino acids.

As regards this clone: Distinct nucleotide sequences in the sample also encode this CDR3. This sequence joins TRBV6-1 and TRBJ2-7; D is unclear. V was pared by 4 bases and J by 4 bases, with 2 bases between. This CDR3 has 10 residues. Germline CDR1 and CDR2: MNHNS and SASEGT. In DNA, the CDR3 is TGTGCCAGCAGTGCTTACGAGCAGTACTTC. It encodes CASSAYEQYF.

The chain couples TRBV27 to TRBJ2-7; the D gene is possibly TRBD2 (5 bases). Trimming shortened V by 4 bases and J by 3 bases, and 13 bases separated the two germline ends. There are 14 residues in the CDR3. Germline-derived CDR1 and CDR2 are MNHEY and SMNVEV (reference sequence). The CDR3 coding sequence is TGTGCCAGCAGTTATGCGGGCCCGAGCTACGAGCAGTACTTC. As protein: CASSYAGPSYEQYF.

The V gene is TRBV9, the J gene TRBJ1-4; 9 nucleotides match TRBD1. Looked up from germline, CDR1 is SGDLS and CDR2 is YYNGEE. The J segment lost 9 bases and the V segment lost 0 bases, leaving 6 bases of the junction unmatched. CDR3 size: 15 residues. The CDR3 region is CASSVAGTGLQKLFF. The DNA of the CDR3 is TGTGCCAGCAGCGTAGCCGGGACAGGGCTACAAAAACTGTTTTTT.

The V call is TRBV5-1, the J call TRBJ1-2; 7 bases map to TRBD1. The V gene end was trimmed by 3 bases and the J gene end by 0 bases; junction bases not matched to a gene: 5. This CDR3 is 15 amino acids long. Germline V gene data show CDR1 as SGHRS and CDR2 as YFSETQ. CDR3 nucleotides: TGCGCCAGCAGCTGGACAGGCGTAACTAACTATGGCTACACCTTC. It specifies CASSWTGVTNYGYTF.

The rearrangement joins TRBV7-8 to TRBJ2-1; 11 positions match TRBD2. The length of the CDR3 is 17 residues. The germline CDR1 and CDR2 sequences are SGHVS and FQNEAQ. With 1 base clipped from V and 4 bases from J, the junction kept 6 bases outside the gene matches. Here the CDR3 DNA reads TGTGCCAGCAGCTTAGTAGGGACTAGCGGACCTTACAATGAGCAGTTCTTC. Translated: CASSLVGTSGPYNEQFF.

CDR3 protein: CASSLVRWEEQYF. As DNA, the CDR3 is TGTGCCAGCAGCTTAGTCAGGTGGGAAGAGCAGTACTTC. The rearrangement joins TRBV7-2 to TRBJ2-7; D gene uncertain. The germline V gene has CDR1 SGHTA and CDR2 FQGNSA. This CDR3 comprises 13 residues. V shed 1 base and J shed 7 bases, with 11 bases lying between them. Full variable domain (missing parts from reference TRBV7-2 and TRBJ2-7): GAGVSQSPSNKVTEKGKDVELRCDPISGHTALYWYRQSLGQGLEFLIYFQGNSAPDKSGLPSDRFSAERTGGSVSTLTIQRTQQEDSAVYLCASSLVRWEEQYFGPGTRLTVT.

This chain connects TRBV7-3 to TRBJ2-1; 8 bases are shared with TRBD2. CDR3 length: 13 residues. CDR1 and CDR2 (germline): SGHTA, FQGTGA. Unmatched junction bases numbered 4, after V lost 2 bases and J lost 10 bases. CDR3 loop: CASSLGTSMEQFF. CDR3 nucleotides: TGTGCCAGCAGCTTAGGGACTAGTATGGAGCAGTTCTTC.

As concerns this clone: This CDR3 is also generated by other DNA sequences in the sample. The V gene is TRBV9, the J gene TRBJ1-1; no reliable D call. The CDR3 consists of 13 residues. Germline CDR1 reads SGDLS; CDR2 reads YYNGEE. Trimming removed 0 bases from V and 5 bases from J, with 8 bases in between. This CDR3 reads CASSVGGRTEAFF. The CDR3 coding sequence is TGTGCCAGCAGCGTAGGGGGTAGGACTGAAGCTTTCTTT.

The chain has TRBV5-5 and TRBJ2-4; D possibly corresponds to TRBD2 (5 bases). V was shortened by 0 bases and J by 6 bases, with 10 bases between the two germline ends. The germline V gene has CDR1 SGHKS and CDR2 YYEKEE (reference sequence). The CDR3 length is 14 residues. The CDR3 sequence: CASSLAGAGNIQYF. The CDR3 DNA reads TGTGCCAGCAGCTTGGCGGGCGCGGGAAACATTCAGTACTTC. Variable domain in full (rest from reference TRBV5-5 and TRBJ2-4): DAGVTQSPTHLIKTRGQQVTLRCSPISGHKSVSWYQQVLGQGPQFIFQYYEKEERGRGNFPDRFSARQFPNYSSELNVNALLLGDSALYLCASSLAGAGNIQYFGAGTRLSVL.